One sample yielded the 20 T cell receptor beta chains listed below, sequenced in a study of early T cells in non-severe SARS-CoV-2 infection. Each CDR3 protein gets one entry after TCRdb re-called the 5' RACE reads with MiXCR. The top ten hold around 5.9% of the sample, which has 25,000 to 35,000 distinct CDR3 sequences, about 5% seen once. The sequences come from whole blood, collected at baseline. The receptors come from an adult who was a healthcare worker with PCR-confirmed SARS-CoV-2 infection or an uninfected control (not recorded which).

There are many counts of this clonotype. J is TRBJ1-1 and V is TRBV9; TRBD1 is a possible D gene (6 bases). The CDR3 has 15 residues. The germline CDR1 and CDR2 sequences are SGDLS and YYNGEE. Trimming took off 2 bases at V and 1 base at J, with 12 bases between the two ends. CDR3 loop: CASSVGTLGNTEAFF. As DNA, the CDR3 is TGTGCCAGCAGCGTTGGGACATTAGGGAACACTGAAGCTTTCTTT.

Many counts were recorded for this clonotype. The CDR3 sequence: CASSLLRGNEQFF. The CDR3 bases are TGTGCCAGCAGCTTACTACGGGGCAATGAGCAGTTCTTC. V gene TRBV7-2 combines with J gene TRBJ2-1, with a weak D call TRBD2 (5 bases). CDR1 and CDR2 (germline): SGHTA, FQGNSA. The CDR3 totals 13 residues. Trimming cost V 2 bases and J 6 bases, with 8 bases left between them. Full variable domain (outside the CDR3, taken from reference TRBV7-2 and TRBJ2-1): GAGVSQSPSNKVTEKGKDVELRCDPISGHTALYWYRQSLGQGLEFLIYFQGNSAPDKSGLPSDRFSAERTGGSVSTLTIQRTQQEDSAVYLCASSLLRGNEQFFGPGTRLTVL.

In its sample, this clonotype was seen many times. This chain uses TRBV7-2 with TRBJ2-1, with TRBD2 as a possible D gene (5 bases). Germline CDR1 SGHTA, CDR2 FQGNSA. The V and J ends lost 0 bases and 5 bases respectively, with 8 bases between them. This CDR3 has 14 residues. CDR3 sequence: CASSLATTNNEQFF. CDR3 DNA: TGTGCCAGCAGCTTAGCGACGACTAACAATGAGCAGTTCTTC.

In this sample, this clonotype turned up many times. The gene calls are TRBV29-1 and TRBJ2-1; TRBD2 matches 11 bases. This CDR3 is built from 16 residues. Germline loops: CDR1 SQVTM, CDR2 ANQGSEA. J was trimmed by 7 bases and V by 3 bases; bases with no gene match: 11. The CDR3 here is CSVEASGGLMYNEQFF. In DNA, the CDR3 is TGCAGCGTTGAGGCTAGCGGGGGGCTGATGTATAATGAGCAGTTCTTC.

With regard to this clonotype: A much larger clone differs by one base, so this may be a read error. The CDR3 carries no conserved terminal phenylalanine or tryptophan, so it likely arises from a read error. This chain connects TRBV27 to TRBJ1-5; D is perhaps TRBD1 (5 bases). Trimming pared 2 bases from V and 2 bases from J, leaving 7 bases between. Germline lookup yields CDR1 MNHEY and CDR2 SMNVEV (reference sequence). This CDR3 is 14 amino acids long. The CDR3 reads CASSLIGGNQPQHL. CDR3 nucleotide sequence: TGTGCCAGCAGTTTAATAGGGGGCAATCAGCCCCAGCATTTA.

This clonotype was seen repeatedly, ten times or more. The V gene is TRBV2, the J gene TRBJ2-6, with D unresolved. This CDR3 is 16 amino acids long. Per germline, CDR1 SNHLY and CDR2 FYNNEI. V was pared by 6 bases and J by 0 bases, with 12 bases between. CDR3 DNA: TGTGCCAGCAGCCGGGTCCCTAGCTCTGGGGCCAACGTCCTGACTTTC. Translated: CASSRVPSSGANVLTF.

This clonotype has a count of ten or more. The chain has TRBV11-3 and TRBJ2-5; unclear D gene. CDR1 is SGHNT and CDR2 is YENEEA in the germline V gene. V lost 3 bases, J lost 3 bases, and 8 bases lay in between. The CDR3 is 13 amino acids. The CDR3 DNA sequence: TGTGCCAGCAGCTTTCGTCCGAAAGAGACCCAGTACTTC. It specifies CASSFRPKETQYF.

This clonotype was seen repeatedly, ten times or more. V gene TRBV7-3 combines with J gene TRBJ2-2; D call uncertain. The V and J ends lost 2 bases and 7 bases respectively, with 8 bases between them. The CDR3 contains 13 residues. The germline CDR1 and CDR2 sequences are SGHTA and FQGTGA. CDR3 protein: CASSLYNGGELFF. The CDR3 nucleotides are TGTGCCAGCAGCTTATATAACGGCGGGGAGCTGTTTTTT. Filled out from reference TRBV7-3 and TRBJ2-2, the complete variable domain reads GAGVSQTPSNKVTEKGKYVELRCDPISGHTALYWYRQSLGQGPEFLIYFQGTGAADDSGLPNDRFFAVRPEGSVSTLKIQRTERGDSAVYLCASSLYNGGELFFGEGSRLTVL.

This clonotype was counted at least ten times. J is TRBJ2-1 and V is TRBV5-4; D perhaps matches TRBD2 (6 bases). This CDR3 contains 15 residues. CDR1 and CDR2 from the germline V gene are SGHNT and YYREEE (reference sequence). V lost 5 bases and J 0 bases, leaving 12 bases between the germline ends. CDR3 in amino acids: CASRSGELSYNEQFF. CDR3 sequence (DNA): TGTGCCAGCAGGTCGGGGGAGCTCTCCTACAATGAGCAGTTCTTC.

Ten or more counts support this clonotype. The rearrangement joins TRBV18 to TRBJ1-5, with D maybe TRBD1 (5 bases). This CDR3 is built from 17 residues. Trimming stripped 0 bases from V and 0 bases from J, with 12 bases between. The V gene's germline CDR1 is KGHSH and CDR2 LQKENI. CDR3 protein: CASSPPRTKVSNQPQHF. The CDR3 nucleotides are TGTGCCAGCTCACCACCACGGACAAAAGTTAGCAATCAGCCCCAGCATTTT.

This clonotype was seen ten or more times. The V call is TRBV11-2, the J call TRBJ2-5, with D possibly being TRBD1 (5 bases). CDR1 and CDR2 from the germline V gene are SGHAT and FQNNGV. CDR3 size: 15 residues. V was pared by 0 bases and J by 5 bases, with 13 bases between. The CDR3 loop is CASSLEFGARETQYF. The CDR3 bases are TGTGCCAGCAGCTTAGAATTTGGGGCGCGGGAGACCCAGTACTTC.

By sample share, this clonotype is medium-sized. The chain joins TRBV20-1 to TRBJ2-1; the D is unclear. Germline-derived CDR1 and CDR2 are DFQATT and SNEGSKA (reference sequence). This CDR3 comprises 11 residues. Trimming removed 6 bases at V and 3 bases at J, with 6 bases between. The CDR3, as DNA: TGCAGTGCCCGAGTCTACAATGAGCAGTTCTTC. Translated: CSARVYNEQFF.

The CDR3 nucleotides read TGTGCCAGCAGCACGCTGGTGGGGGCGCACCACGAGCAGTACTTC. Protein product: CASSTLVGAHHEQYF. The chain joins TRBV7-2 to TRBJ2-7; perhaps TRBD1 as D (6 bases). V lost 5 bases and J lost 5, with 19 bases in between. CDR1 is SGHTA and CDR2 is FQGNSA in the germline V gene. The CDR3 is made up of 15 amino acids.

This clonotype was found many times. The genes are TRBV28 and TRBJ2-2; D unclear. The CDR3 totals 12 residues. Trimming removed 6 bases at V and 6 bases at J, with 8 bases between. Per germline, CDR1 MDHEN and CDR2 SYDVKM. The CDR3 spells CASSPPPGELFF. The CDR3 DNA reads TGTGCCAGCAGCCCCCCCCCCGGGGAGCTGTTTTTT.

This clonotype was counted many times. This chain links TRBV5-6 with TRBJ2-3; D is possibly TRBD2 (5 bases). The CDR3 runs 14 residues. CDR1 and CDR2 from the germline V gene are SGHDT and YYEEEE. V was trimmed by 0 bases and J by 5 bases, leaving 10 bases between them. The CDR3 spells CASSLEEVGDTQYF. CDR3 DNA sequence: TGTGCCAGCAGCTTGGAGGAGGTTGGAGATACGCAGTATTTT. Complete variable domain (other parts from reference TRBV5-6 and TRBJ2-3): DAGVTQSPTHLIKTRGQQVTLRCSPKSGHDTVSWYQQALGQGPQFIFQYYEEEERQRGNFPDRFSGHQFPNYSSELNVNALLLGDSALYLCASSLEEVGDTQYFGPGTRLTVL.

This clonotype was recorded at least ten times. The chain couples TRBV20-1 to TRBJ1-2; TRBD1 aligns across 9 bases. Per the germline V gene, CDR1 is DFQATT and CDR2 is SNEGSKA (reference sequence). The CDR3 consists of 13 residues. V dropped 5 bases and J dropped 4; count of bases not matched to a gene: 5. The CDR3 DNA follows: TGCAGTGCTCCCAGACAGGGGGGCTATGGCTACACCTTC. Its translation is CSAPRQGGYGYTF.

This clonotype has a count of ten or more. The chain links TRBV4-2 to TRBJ2-7; D remains unclear. The V and J ends lost 4 bases and 5 bases respectively, with 9 bases between them. The length of the CDR3 is 12 residues. Looked up from germline, CDR1 is LGHNA and CDR2 is YNFKEQ. The CDR3 region is CASSRNQDEQYF. CDR3 DNA sequence: TGTGCCAGCAGCCGGAACCAAGACGAGCAGTACTTC.

The chain recombines TRBV10-3 with TRBJ2-1; 13 bases are shared with TRBD2. Germline CDR1 is ENHRY and CDR2 is SYGVKD. V shed 10 bases and J 8 bases; nucleotides not matched to a gene: 8. The CDR3 spans 14 residues. The CDR3 region is CATSPGLAGDEQFF. CDR3 nucleotide sequence: TGTGCCACCTCACCTGGACTAGCGGGAGATGAGCAGTTCTTC.

This clonotype occurred many times. CDR3 nucleotide sequence: TGTGCCAGCACTGGGGGGAGGGCCGCTGAGCAGTTCTTC. Translation: CASTGGRAAEQFF. The J gene is TRBJ2-1, the V gene TRBV6-6; 7 nucleotides match TRBD2. The germline gives CDR1 MNHNY, CDR2 SVGAGI (reference sequence). The CDR3 is 13 amino acids. V gave up 7 bases and J gave up 9 bases; unmatched junction bases: 9.

The chain has TRBV28 and TRBJ2-1; 8 bases are a match to TRBD2. Germline V gene sequence: CDR1 MDHEN, CDR2 SYDVKM. The CDR3 is 15 residues long. The ends lost 5 bases at V and 3 bases at J; junction bases unmatched: 6. The CDR3 sequence: CASSPQTSVYNEQFF. CDR3 DNA sequence: TGTGCCAGCAGTCCGCAGACTAGCGTCTACAATGAGCAGTTCTTC.